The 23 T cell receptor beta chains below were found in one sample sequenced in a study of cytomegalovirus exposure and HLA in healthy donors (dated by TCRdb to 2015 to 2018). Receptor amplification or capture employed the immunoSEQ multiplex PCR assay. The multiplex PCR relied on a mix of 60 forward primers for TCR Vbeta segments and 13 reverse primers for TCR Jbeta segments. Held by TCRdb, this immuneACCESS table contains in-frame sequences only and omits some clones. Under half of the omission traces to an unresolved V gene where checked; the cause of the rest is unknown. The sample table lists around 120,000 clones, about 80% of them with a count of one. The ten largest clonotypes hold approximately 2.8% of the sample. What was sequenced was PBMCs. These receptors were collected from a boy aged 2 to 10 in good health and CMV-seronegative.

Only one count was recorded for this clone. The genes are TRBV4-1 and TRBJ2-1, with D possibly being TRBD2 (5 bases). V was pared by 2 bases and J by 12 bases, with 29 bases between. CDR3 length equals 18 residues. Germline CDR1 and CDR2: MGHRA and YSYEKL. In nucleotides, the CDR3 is TGCGCCAGCAGCCAAAGGGCGGTCGGCGGGCAGTTTACAATGACGCAGTTCTTC. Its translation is CASSQRAVGGQFTMTQFF.

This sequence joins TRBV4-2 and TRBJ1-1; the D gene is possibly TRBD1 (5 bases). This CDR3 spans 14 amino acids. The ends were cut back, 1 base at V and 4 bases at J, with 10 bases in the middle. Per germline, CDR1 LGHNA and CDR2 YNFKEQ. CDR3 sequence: CASSQGREITEAFF. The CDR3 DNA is TGTGCCAGCAGCCAAGGCAGGGAAATCACTGAAGCTTTCTTT.

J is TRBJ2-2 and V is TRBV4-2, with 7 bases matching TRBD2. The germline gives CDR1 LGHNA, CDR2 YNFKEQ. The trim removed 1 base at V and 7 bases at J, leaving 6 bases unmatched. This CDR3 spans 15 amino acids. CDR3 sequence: CASSQGELAIGELFF. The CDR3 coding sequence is TGTGCCAGCAGCCAAGGGGAACTAGCGATCGGGGAGCTGTTTTTT.

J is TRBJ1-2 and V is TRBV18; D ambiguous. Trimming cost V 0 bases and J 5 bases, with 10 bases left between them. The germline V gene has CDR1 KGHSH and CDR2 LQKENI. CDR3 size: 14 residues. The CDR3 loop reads CASSPPNSDYGYTF. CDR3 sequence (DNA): TGTGCCAGCTCACCACCGAATAGCGATTATGGCTACACCTTC.

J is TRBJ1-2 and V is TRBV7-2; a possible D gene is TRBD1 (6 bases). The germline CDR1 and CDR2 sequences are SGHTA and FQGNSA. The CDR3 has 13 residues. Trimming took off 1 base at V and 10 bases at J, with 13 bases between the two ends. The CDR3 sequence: CASSLGGQRLYTF. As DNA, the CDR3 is TGTGCCAGCAGCTTAGGGGGGCAGCGGCTCTACACCTTC.

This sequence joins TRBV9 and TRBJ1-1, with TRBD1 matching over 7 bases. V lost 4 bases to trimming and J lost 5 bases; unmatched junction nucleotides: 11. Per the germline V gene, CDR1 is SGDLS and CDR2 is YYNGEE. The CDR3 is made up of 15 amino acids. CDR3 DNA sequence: TGTGCCAGCAGCCTCCGAGAGGGGGCTTTAACTGAAGCTTTCTTT. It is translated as CASSLREGALTEAFF.

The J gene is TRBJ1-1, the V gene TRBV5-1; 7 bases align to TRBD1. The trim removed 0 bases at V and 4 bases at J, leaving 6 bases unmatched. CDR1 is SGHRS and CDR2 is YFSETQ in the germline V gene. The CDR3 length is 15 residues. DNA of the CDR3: TGCGCCAGCAGCTTGGACGCAGGGGGTGGCACTGAAGCTTTCTTT. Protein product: CASSLDAGGGTEAFF.

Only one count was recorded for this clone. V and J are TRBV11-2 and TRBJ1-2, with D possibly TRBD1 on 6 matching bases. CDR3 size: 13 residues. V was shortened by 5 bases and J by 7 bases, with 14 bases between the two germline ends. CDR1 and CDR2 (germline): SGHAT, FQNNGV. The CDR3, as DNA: TGTGCCAGCAGCGGTCGACAGGAGAGTGGCTACACCTTC. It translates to CASSGRQESGYTF. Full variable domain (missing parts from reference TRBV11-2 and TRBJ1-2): EAGVAQSPRYKIIEKRQSVAFWCNPISGHATLYWYQQILGQGPKLLIQFQNNGVVDDSQLPKDRFSAERLKGVDSTLKIQPAKLEDSAVYLCASSGRQESGYTFGSGTRLTVV.

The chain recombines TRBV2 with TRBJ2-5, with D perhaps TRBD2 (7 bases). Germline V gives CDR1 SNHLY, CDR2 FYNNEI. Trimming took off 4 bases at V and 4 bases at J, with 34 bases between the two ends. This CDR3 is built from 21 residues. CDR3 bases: TGTGCCAGCAGTGCCCCGTGGGGCCGGGCCGGGGGGTTGGGGGCCCGAGAGACCCAGTACTTC. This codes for CASSAPWGRAGGLGARETQYF.

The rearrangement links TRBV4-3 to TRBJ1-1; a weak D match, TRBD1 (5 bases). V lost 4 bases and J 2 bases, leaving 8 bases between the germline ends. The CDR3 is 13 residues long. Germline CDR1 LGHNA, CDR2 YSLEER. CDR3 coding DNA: TGCGCCAGCAGCCGTGGACAAAACACTGAAGCTTTCTTT. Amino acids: CASSRGQNTEAFF.

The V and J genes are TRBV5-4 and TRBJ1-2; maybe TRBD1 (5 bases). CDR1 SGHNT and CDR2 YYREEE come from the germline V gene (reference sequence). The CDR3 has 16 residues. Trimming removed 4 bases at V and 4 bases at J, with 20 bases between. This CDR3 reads CASSPGGQGGFYGYTF. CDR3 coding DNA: TGTGCCAGCAGCCCTGGAGGGCAGGGCGGTTTCTATGGCTACACCTTC.

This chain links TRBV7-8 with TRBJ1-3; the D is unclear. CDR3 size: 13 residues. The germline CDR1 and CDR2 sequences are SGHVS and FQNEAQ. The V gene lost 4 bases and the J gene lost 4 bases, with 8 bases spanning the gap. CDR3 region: CASSSLQGNTIYF. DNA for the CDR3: TGTGCCAGCAGCTCATTACAGGGAAACACCATATATTTT.

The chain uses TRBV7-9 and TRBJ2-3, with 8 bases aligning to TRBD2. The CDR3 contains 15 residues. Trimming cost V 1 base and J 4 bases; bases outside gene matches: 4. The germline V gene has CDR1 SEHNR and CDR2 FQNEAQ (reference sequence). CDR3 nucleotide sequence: TGTGCCAGCAGCTTAGACGGGAGGGCTGCAGATACGCAGTATTTT. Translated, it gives CASSLDGRAADTQYF.

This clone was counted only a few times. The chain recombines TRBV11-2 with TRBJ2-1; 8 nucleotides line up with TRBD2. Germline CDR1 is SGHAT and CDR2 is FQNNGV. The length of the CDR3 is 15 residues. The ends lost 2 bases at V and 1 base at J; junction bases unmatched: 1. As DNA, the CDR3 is TGTGCCAGCAGCTTATTAGCGGGATCCTACAATGAGCAGTTCTTC. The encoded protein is CASSLLAGSYNEQFF.

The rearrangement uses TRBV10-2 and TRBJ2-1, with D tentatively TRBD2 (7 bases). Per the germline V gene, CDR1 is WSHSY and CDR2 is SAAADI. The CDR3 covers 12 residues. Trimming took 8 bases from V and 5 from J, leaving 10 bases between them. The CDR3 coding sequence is TGCGCCAGCGGGAGGGGGGACAATGAGCAGTTCTTC. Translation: CASGRGDNEQFF.

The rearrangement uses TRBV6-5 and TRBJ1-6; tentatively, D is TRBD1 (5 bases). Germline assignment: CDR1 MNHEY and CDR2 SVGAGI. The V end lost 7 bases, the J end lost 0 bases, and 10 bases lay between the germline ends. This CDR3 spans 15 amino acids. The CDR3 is CASTLGVSYNSPLHF. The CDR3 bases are TGTGCCAGCACCCTAGGGGTCTCCTATAATTCACCCCTCCACTTT.

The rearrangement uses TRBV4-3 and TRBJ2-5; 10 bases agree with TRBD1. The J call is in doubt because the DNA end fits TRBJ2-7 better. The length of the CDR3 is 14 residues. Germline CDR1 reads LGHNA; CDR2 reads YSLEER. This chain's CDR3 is CASSHRDRGYEQYF. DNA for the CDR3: TGCGCCAGCAGCCACCGGGACAGGGGCTACGAGCAGTACTTC.

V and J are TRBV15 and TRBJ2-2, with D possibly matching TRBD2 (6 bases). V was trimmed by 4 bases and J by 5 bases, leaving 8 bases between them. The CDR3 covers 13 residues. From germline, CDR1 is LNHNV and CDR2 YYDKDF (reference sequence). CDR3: CATSIRETGELFF. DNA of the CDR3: TGTGCCACCAGCATACGGGAGACCGGGGAGCTGTTTTTT. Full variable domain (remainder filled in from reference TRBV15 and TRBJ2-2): DAMVIQNPRYQVTQFGKPVTLSCSQTLNHNVMYWYQQKSSQAPKLLFHYYDKDFNNEADTPDNFQSRRPNTSFCFLDIRSPGLGDTAMYLCATSIRETGELFFGEGSRLTVL.

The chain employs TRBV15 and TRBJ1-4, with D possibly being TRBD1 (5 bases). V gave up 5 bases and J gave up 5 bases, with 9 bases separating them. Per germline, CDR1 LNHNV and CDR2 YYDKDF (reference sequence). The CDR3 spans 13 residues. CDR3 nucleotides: TGTGCCACCAGCCTGACAGAAAATGAAAAACTGTTTTTT. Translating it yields CATSLTENEKLFF.

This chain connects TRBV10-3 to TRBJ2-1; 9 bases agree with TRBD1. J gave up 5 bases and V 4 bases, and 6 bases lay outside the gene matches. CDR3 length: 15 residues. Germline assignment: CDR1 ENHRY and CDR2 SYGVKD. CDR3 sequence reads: CAISGQDRGNNEQFF. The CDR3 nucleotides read TGTGCCATCAGTGGGCAGGACAGGGGAAACAATGAGCAGTTCTTC.

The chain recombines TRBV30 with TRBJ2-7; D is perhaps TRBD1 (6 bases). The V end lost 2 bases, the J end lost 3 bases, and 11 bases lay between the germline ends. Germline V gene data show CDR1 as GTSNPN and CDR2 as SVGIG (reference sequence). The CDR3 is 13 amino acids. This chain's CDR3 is CAWSTGRGYEQYV. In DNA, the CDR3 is TGTGCCTGGAGTACCGGCAGGGGCTACGAGCAGTACGTC.

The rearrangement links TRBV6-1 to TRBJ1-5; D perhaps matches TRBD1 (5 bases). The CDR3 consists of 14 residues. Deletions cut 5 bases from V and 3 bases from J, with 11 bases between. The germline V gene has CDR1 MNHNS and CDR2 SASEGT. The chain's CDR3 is CASSPDSVNQPQHF. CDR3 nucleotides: TGTGCCAGCAGTCCTGACAGTGTCAATCAGCCCCAGCATTTT.

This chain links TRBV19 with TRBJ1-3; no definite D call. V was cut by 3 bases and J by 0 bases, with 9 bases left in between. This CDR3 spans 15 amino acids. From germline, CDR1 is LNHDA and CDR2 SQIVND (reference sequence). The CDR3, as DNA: TGTGCCAGTAGTATGTTCGGTAGCTCTGGAAACACCATATATTTT. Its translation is CASSMFGSSGNTIYF.